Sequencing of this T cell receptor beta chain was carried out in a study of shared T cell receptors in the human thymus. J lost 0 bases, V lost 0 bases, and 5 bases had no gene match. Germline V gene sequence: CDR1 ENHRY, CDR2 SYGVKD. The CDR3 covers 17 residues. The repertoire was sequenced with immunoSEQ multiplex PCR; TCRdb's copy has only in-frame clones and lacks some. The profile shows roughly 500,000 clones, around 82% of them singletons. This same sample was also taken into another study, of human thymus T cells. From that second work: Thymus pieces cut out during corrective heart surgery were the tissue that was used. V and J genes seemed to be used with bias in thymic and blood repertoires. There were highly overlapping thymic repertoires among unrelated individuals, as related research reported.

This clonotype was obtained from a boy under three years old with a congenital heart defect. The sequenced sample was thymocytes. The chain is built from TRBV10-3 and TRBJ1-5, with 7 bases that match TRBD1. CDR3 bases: TGTGCCATCAGTGAGTCGGGAGGACAGGATAGCAATCAGCCCCAGCATTTT. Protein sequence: CAISESGGQDSNQPQHF.